This T cell receptor (beta chain) was observed in a study of neurological immune-mediated disorders. Study results and limitations: It was HTLV-1-associated myelopathy that showed the most TCR clonal expansion, while multiple sclerosis showed the least, falling below healthy controls.

The authors made cDNA by 5'RACE with 10-nucleotide random UMIs. Whenever a sequencing run was performed, it yielded over 200 million TCR-beta sequences from 15-18 subjects. TCRdb processed the 5' RACE reads anew with MiXCR; each CDR3 protein has one entry. The sample holds about 49,000 distinct CDR3 sequences, 8% to 10% seen once. Time point in this sample: longitudinal time-point 1 (baseline). The group of healthy controls was made up of people who were blood bank volunteers in Maryland, USA. This clonotype was found many times. No antigen is known for it. Trimming took off 0 bases at V and 0 bases at J, with 5 bases between the two ends. CDR1 is SGHRS, CDR2 YFSETQ, per germline. This CDR3 is built from 14 residues.

Sequenced material: PBMCs. This TCR was recovered from a woman aged 35 to 49 in good health. The rearrangement links TRBV5-1 to TRBJ2-3; no clear D. The CDR3 protein is CASSLAQSTDTQYF. For the CDR3, the DNA is TGCGCCAGCAGCTTGGCACAGAGCACAGATACGCAGTATTTT.